What follows describes a single T cell receptor (beta chain). Its specificity is unknown. The record originates from a study of T cell responses to AZD1222 COVID-19 vaccine. The wider study: Second doses at about 4 or about 12 weeks were pooled.

Generated by immunoSEQ multiplex PCR, the TCRdb table keeps only in-frame clones and is missing some. The sample has 110,000 to 150,000 clones; almost 90% are singletons. Study findings and constraints: Baseline seropositivity occurred in only a handful of AZD1222 recipients. Donors skewed white British and female; clonal diversity was possibly underestimated. Only after the peak T cell response were repertoires sampled.

Trimming removed 5 bases at V and 6 bases at J, with 19 bases between. The CDR3 runs 15 residues. Per the germline V gene, CDR1 is SGHRS and CDR2 is YFSETQ. The receptor comes from an adult in good health. Sequenced material: peripheral blood, taken on day 0 of AZD1222 vaccination. The chain recombines TRBV5-1 with TRBJ2-3, with D possibly matching TRBD1 (5 bases). Written as DNA, the CDR3 is TGCGCCAGCAGGGAACAAAGCTGGGGCCGGGATACGCAGTATTTT. It codes for CASREQSWGRDTQYF.